The clone carrying this T cell receptor beta chain came up a few times. What it recognizes is unknown. Time point here: newly diagnosed GD, antithyroid drugs for less than 3 months. Making the TCR library involved RNA that had been extracted from PBMCs. The entry originates in a study of regulatory T cells in long-lasting Graves disease. Trimming took off 3 bases at V and 5 bases at J, with 23 bases between the two ends. Per germline, CDR1 LNHDA and CDR2 SQIVND (reference sequence). This CDR3 comprises 18 residues. Findings of the study overall: Preferential use of TRBV28, TRBJ1-2 and TRBJ2-5 was seen in persistent disease.

HTBI primers from iRepertoire and Arm-PCR of CDR3 regions yielded the TCR beta libraries. TCRdb reprocessed the multiplex PCR reads with MiXCR, giving one entry per CDR3 protein. In the table there are fewer than 650,000 distinct CDR3 sequences, around 16% of which are singletons. These data were also filed under a second study, of T cells in Graves' hyperthyroidism and ophthalmopathy. That report adds: During a first-round RT-PCR of the TCR CDR3, the HTBI primer set was used. The model forecast ophthalmopathy, anticipating it by a median approximately 6 months before onset.

This TCR derives from a man between 18 and 29 years old with Graves disease. This specimen consisted of peripheral blood mononuclear cells (PBMCs), obtained at new diagnosis, from a patient treated with antithyroid drugs. The chain couples TRBV19 to TRBJ1-5; D is perhaps TRBD1 (5 bases). CDR3 loop: CASSIRGPVSTPDQPQHF. Here the CDR3 DNA reads TGTGCCAGTAGTATTCGGGGACCGGTGAGTACGCCGGATCAGCCCCAGCATTTT.